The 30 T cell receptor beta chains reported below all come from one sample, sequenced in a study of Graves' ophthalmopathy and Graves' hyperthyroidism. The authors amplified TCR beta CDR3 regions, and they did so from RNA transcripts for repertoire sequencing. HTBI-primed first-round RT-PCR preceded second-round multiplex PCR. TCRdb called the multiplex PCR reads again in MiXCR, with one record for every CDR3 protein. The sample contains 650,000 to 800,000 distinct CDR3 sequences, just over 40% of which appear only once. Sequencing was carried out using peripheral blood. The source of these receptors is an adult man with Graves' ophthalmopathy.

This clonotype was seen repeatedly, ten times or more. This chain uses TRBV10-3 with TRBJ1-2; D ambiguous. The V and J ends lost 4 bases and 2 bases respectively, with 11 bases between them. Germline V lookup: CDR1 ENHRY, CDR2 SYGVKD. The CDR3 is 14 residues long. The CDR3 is CAISVEKYNYGYTF. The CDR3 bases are TGTGCCATCAGTGTAGAAAAGTACAACTATGGCTACACCTTC.

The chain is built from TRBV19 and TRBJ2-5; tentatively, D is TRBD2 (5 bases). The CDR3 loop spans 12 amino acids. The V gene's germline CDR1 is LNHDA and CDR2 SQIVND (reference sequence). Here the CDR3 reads CARRTVQETQYF. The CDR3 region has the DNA TGTGCTAGGAGGACGGTTCAAGAGACCCAGTACTTC. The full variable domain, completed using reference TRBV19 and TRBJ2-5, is DGGITQSPKYLFRKEGQNVTLSCEQNLNHDAMYWYRQDPGQGLRLIYYSQIVNDFQKGDIAEGYSVSREKKESFPLTVTSAQKNPTAFYLCARRTVQETQYFGPGTRLLVL.

CDR3 DNA: TGTGCCATCAGTGTGGCAGGGGAAACTGAAGCTTTCTTT. Its protein product is CAISVAGETEAFF. The chain carries TRBV10-3 and TRBJ1-1, with D maybe TRBD1 (6 bases). This CDR3 has 13 amino acids. Germline V gene data show CDR1 as ENHRY and CDR2 as SYGVKD. V was trimmed by 4 bases and J by 5 bases, leaving 11 bases between them.

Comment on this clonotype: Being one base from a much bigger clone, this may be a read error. The CDR3: CSARSGRGHYEQYF. CDR3 nucleotides: TGCAGTGCTAGATCGGGCAGGGGGCACTACGAGCAGTACTTC. The chain is built from TRBV20-1 and TRBJ2-7; 8 nucleotides line up with TRBD1. V lost 2 bases and J lost 3; bases outside the gene matches: 6. CDR1 DFQATT and CDR2 SNEGSKA come from the germline V gene (reference sequence). This CDR3 has 14 amino acids.

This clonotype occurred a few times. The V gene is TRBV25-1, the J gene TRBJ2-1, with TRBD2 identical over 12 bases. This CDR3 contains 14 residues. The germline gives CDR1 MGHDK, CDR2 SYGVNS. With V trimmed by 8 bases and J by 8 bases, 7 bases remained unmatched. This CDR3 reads CASSSGGAVHEQFF. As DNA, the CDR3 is TGTGCCAGCTCTAGCGGGGGGGCCGTACATGAGCAGTTCTTC.

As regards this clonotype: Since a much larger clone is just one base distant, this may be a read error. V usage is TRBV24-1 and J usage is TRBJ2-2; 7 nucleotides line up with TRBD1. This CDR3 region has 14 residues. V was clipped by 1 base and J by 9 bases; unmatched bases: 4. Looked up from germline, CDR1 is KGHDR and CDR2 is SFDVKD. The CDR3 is CATSDFGQARELFF. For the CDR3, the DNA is TGTGCCACCAGTGATTTCGGACAGGCCAGGGAGCTGTTTTTT.

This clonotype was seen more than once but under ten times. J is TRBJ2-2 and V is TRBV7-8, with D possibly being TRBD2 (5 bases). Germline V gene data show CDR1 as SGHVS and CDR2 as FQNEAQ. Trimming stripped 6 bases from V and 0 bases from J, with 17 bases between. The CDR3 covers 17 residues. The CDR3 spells CASSFRRTVANTGELFF. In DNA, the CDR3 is TGTGCCAGCAGTTTTAGGAGGACGGTCGCGAACACCGGGGAGCTGTTTTTT.

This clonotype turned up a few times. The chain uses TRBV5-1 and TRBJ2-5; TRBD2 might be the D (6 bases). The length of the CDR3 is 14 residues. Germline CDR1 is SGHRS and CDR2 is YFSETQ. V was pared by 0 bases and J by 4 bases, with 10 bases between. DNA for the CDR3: TGCGCCAGCAGCTTGGTGTCTAGCGTAGAGACCCAGTACTTC. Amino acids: CASSLVSSVETQYF.

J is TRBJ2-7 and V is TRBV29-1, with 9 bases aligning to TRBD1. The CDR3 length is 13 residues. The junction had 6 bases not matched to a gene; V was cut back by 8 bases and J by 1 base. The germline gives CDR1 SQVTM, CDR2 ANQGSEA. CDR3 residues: CSSLQGASYEQYF. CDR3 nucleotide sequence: TGCAGCAGTTTACAGGGGGCGTCCTACGAGCAGTACTTC.

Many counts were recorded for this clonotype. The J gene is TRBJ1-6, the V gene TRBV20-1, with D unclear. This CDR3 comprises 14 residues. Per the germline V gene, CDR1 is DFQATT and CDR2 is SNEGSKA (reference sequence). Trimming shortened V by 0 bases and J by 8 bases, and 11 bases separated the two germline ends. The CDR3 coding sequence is TGCAGTGCTAGAGATCCTACACGGGATTCACCCCTCCACTTT. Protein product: CSARDPTRDSPLHF.

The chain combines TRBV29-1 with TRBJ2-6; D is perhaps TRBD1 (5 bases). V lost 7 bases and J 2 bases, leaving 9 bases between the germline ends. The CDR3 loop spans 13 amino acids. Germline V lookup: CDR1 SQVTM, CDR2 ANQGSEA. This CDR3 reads CSEGAAGANVLTF. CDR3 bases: TGCAGCGAAGGGGCTGCTGGGGCCAACGTCCTGACTTTC. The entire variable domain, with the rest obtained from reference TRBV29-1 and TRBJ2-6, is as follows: SAVISQKPSRDICQRGTSLTIQCQVDSQVTMMFWYRQQPGQSLTLIATANQGSEATYESGFVIDKFPISRPNLTFSTLTVSNMSPEDSSIYLCSEGAAGANVLTFGAGSRLTVL.

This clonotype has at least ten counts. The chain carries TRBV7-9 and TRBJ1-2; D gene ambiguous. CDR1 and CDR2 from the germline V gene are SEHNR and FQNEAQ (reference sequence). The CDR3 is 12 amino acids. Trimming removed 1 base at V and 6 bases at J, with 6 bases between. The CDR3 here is CASSLERNGYTF. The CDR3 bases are TGTGCCAGCAGCTTAGAACGGAATGGCTACACCTTC.

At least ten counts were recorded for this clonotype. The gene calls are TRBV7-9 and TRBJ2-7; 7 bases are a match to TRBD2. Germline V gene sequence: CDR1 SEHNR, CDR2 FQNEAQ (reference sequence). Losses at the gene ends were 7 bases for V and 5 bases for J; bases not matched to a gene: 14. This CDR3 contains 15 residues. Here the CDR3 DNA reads TGTGCCAGCATCCAGGCTGGGGGGGTTGTAGACGAGCAGTACTTC. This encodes CASIQAGGVVDEQYF.

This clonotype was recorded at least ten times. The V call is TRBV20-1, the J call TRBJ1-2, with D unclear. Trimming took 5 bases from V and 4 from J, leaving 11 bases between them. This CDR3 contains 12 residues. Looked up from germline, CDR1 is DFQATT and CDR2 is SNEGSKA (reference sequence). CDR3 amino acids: CSADAFLYGYTF. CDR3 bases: TGCAGTGCTGATGCCTTTCTCTATGGCTACACCTTC.

CDR3 in amino acids: CASSPPSALAGSGAGELFF. The CDR3 bases are TGTGCCAGCAGCCCCCCCTCGGCGCTAGCGGGGTCCGGAGCCGGGGAGCTGTTTTTT. The chain uses TRBV7-9 and TRBJ2-2, with 9 nucleotides matching TRBD2. CDR1 and CDR2 (germline): SEHNR, FQNEAQ (reference sequence). V was pared by 5 bases and J by 6 bases, with 19 bases of the junction left unmatched. The CDR3 spans 19 residues.

The CDR3 sequence is CSARARTSGSTNTGELFF. The DNA for the CDR3 is TGCAGTGCTAGAGCGCGGACTAGCGGGTCCACGAACACCGGGGAGCTGTTTTTT. The chain links TRBV20-1 to TRBJ2-2; 11 bases are a match to TRBD2. Germline V lookup: CDR1 DFQATT, CDR2 SNEGSKA (reference sequence). CDR3 length equals 18 residues. Trimming at V came to 1 base and at J to 0 bases, leaving 7 bases not matched to a gene.

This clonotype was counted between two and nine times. CDR3 loop: CASSVSPRHENTGELFF. The CDR3 DNA sequence: TGTGCCAGCAGCGTATCCCCCCGACACGAGAACACCGGGGAGCTGTTTTTT. The rearrangement joins TRBV9 to TRBJ2-2; D is ambiguous. V lost 1 base and J lost 1, with 14 bases in between. The CDR3 has 17 residues. Germline CDR1 reads SGDLS; CDR2 reads YYNGEE.

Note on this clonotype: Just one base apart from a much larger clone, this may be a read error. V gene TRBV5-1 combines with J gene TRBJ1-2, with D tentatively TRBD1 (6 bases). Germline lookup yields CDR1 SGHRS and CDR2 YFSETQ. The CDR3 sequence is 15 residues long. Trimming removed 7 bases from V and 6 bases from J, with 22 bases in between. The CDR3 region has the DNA TGCGCCAGCTACGGACAGCCCCAAGCTAAGGATGGCTACACCTTC. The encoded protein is CASYGQPQAKDGYTF.

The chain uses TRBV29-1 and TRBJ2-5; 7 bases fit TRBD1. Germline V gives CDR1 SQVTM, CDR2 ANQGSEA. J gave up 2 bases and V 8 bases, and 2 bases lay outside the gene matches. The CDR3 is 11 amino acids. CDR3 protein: CSWTGQETQYF. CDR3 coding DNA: TGCAGCTGGACAGGACAAGAGACCCAGTACTTC.

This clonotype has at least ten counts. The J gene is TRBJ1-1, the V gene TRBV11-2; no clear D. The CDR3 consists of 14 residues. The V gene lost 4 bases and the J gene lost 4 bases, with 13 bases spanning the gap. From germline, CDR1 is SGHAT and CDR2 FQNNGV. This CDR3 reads CASSSSPPVTEAFF. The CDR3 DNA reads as TGTGCCAGCAGCTCATCCCCCCCCGTCACTGAAGCTTTCTTT.

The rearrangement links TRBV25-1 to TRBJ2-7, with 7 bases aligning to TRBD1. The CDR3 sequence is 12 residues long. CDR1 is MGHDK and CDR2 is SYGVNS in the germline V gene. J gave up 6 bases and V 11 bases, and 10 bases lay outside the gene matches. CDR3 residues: CAESTGPGEQYF. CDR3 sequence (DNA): TGTGCCGAGTCGACAGGGCCCGGCGAGCAGTACTTC.

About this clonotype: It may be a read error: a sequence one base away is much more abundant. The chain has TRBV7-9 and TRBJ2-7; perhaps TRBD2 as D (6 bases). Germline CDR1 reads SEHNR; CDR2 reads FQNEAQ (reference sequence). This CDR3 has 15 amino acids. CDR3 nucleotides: TGTGCCAGCAGCACAACCGGGACTGGAAACTACGGGCAGTACTTC. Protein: CASSTTGTGNYGQYF.

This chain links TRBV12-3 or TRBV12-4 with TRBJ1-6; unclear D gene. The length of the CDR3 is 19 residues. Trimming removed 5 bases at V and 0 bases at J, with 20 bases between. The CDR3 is CASSEARVRARSYNSPLHF. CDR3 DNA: TGTGCCAGCAGTGAAGCACGGGTGAGGGCTCGCTCCTATAATTCACCCCTCCACTTT.

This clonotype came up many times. The CDR3 sequence: CSASGGLGGETQYF. Written as DNA, the CDR3 is TGCAGTGCTAGCGGTGGACTGGGTGGTGAGACCCAGTACTTC. The chain links TRBV20-1 to TRBJ2-5, with TRBD2 as a possible D gene (5 bases). Trimming stripped 3 bases from V and 5 bases from J, with 16 bases between. This CDR3 comprises 14 residues. In germline, CDR1 is DFQATT, CDR2 SNEGSKA (reference sequence).

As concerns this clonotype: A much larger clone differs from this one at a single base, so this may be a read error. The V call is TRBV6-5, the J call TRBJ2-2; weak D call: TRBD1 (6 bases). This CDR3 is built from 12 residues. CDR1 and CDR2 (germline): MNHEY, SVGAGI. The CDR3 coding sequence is TGTGCCAACAGTCAGGGGCCGGGGGAGCTGTTTTTT. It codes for CANSQGPGELFF.

CDR3 sequence reads: CATSRVGGTSESGANVLTF. The CDR3 coding sequence is TGTGCCACCAGCAGAGTAGGCGGCACCTCAGAGTCTGGGGCCAACGTCCTGACTTTC. The rearrangement joins TRBV15 to TRBJ2-6; D gene unclear. Trimming pared 1 base from V and 1 base from J, leaving 17 bases between. The CDR3 spans 19 residues. From germline, CDR1 is LNHNV and CDR2 YYDKDF (reference sequence).

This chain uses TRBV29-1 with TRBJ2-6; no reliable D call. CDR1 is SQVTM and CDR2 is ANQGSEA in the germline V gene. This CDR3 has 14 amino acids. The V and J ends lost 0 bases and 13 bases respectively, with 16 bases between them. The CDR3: CSVEEVCRPSVLTF. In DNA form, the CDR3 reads TGCAGCGTTGAAGAGGTTTGCAGGCCTTCGGTCCTGACTTTC.

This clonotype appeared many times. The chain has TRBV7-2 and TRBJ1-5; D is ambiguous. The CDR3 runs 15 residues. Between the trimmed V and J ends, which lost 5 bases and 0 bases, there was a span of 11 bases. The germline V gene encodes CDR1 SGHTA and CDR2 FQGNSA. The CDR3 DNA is TGTGCCAGCAGCCCACCGGGATCTAGCAATCAGCCCCAGCATTTT. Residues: CASSPPGSSNQPQHF.

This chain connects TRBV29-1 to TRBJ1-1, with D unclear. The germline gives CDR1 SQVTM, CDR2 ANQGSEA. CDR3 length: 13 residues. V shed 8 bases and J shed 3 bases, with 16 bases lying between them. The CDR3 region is CSSPGSPDTEAFF. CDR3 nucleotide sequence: TGCAGCTCACCCGGGAGCCCCGACACTGAAGCTTTCTTT.

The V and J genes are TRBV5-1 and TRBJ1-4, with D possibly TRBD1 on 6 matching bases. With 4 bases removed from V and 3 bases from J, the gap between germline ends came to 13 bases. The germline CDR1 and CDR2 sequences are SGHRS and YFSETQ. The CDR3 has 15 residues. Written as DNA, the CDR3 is TGCGCCAGCAGCAACACAGGGATAGCTAATGAAAAACTGTTTTTT. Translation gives CASSNTGIANEKLFF.